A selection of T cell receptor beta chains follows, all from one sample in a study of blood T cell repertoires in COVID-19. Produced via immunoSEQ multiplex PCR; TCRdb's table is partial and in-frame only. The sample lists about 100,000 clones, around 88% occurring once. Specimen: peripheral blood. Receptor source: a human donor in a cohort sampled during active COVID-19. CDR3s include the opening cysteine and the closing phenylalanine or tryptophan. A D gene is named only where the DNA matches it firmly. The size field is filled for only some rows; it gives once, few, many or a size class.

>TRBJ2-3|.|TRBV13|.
TGTGCCAGCAGCTTAACAGGCGGCGAGGCAGATACGCAGTATTTT
CASSLTGGEADTQYF
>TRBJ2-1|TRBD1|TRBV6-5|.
TGTGCCAGCAGGTCGGACAGGAACTCCTACAATGAGCAGTTCTTC
CASRSDRNSYNEQFF
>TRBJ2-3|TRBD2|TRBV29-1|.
TGCAGCGTGGGGGCTAGCGGGAGGAAAGATACGCAGTATTTT
CSVGASGRKDTQYF
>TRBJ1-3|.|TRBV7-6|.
TGTGCCAGCAGCTTAGGAGAGAGCGGTCGGAACACCATATATTTT
CASSLGESGRNTIYF
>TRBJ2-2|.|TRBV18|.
TGTGCCAGCTCACCAGGACAGTCGAACACCGGGGAGCTGTTTTTT
CASSPGQSNTGELFF
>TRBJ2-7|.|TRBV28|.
TGTGCCAGCAGTGCGGGGCGGTTCGTTTACGAGCAGTACTTC
CASSAGRFVYEQYF
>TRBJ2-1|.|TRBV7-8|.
TGTGCCACCGGTCTCGGGGAGCAGTTCTTC
CATGLGEQFF
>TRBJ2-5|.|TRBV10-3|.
TGTGCCATCAGGTCCTATCAGGGTGGCGAGACCCAGTACTTC
CAIRSYQGGETQYF
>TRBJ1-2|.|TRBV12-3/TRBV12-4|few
TGTGCCAGCAGTTTAAGGGGCAGGGATGGCTACACCTTC
CASSLRGRDGYTF
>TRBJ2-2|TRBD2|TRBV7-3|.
TGTGCCAGCAGCCCTACCCTAGCGGGAGCATCTACCGGGGAGCTGTTTTTT
CASSPTLAGASTGELFF